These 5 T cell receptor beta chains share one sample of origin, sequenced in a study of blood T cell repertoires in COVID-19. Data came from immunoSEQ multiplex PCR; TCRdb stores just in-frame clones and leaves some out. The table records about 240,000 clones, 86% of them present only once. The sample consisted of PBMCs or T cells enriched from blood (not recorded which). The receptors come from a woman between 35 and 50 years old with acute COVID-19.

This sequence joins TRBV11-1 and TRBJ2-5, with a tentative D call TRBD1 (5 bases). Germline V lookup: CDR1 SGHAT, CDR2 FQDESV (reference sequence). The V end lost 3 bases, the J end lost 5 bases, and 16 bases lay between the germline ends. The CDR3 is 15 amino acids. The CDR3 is CASSFGSTGVETQYF. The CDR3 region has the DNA TGTGCCAGCAGCTTCGGGTCCACAGGCGTGGAGACCCAGTACTTC.

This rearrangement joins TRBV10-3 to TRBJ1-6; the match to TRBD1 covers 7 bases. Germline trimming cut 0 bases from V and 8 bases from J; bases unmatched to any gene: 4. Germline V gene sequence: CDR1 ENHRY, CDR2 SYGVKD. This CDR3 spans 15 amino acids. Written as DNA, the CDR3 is TGTGCCATCAGTGAGTCCAGCGACAGGGATTCACCCCTCCACTTT. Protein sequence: CAISESSDRDSPLHF.

The CDR3 DNA reads TGTGCCAGCTCCCAGGGACAGGGGACCTACGAGCAGTACTTC. Its protein is CASSQGQGTYEQYF. This rearrangement joins TRBV18 to TRBJ2-7; TRBD1 agrees at 10 bases. V shed 6 bases, J shed 2 bases, and the junction held 4 bases outside the gene matches. The CDR3 is made up of 14 amino acids. The V gene's germline CDR1 is KGHSH and CDR2 LQKENI.

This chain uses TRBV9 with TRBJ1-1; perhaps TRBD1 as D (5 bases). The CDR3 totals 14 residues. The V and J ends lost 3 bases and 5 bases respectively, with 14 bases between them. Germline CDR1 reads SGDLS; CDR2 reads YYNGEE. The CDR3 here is CASSGKQGKTEAFF. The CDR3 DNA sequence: TGTGCCAGCAGCGGTAAGCAGGGAAAAACTGAAGCTTTCTTT.

DNA of the CDR3: TGTGCCTGGAGTGTACCCGGGAGGGCCGCCTACGAGCAGTACTTC. Translation gives CAWSVPGRAAYEQYF. The genes are TRBV30 and TRBJ2-7, with 8 bases that match TRBD2. V lost 0 bases and J lost 2; bases outside the gene matches: 6. CDR3 length equals 15 residues. Germline CDR1 GTSNPN, CDR2 SVGIG (reference sequence).